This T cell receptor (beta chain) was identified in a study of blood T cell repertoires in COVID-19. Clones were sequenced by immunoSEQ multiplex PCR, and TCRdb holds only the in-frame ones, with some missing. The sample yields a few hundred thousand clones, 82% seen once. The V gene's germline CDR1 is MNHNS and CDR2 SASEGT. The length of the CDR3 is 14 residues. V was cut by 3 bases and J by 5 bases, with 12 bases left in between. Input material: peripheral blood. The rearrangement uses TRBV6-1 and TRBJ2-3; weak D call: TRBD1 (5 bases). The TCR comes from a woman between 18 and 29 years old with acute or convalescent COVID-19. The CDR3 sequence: CASSDWTSKDTQYF. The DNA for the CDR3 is TGTGCCAGCAGTGATTGGACATCTAAAGATACGCAGTATTTT.